The sequence of this T cell receptor beta chain was determined in a study of T cell responses to AZD1222 COVID-19 vaccine. Overall study findings and caveats: It was only after the peak T cell response that any repertoires were sampled. Reportedly, close to half of spike-specific TCRs are directed against unmutated variant regions. Once two AZD1222 doses were given, Spike-specific TCR breadth and depth went up. Spike regions recognized by vaccine-associated CD4 TCRs spanned the protein, led by 160-218 and 743-854.

As for this clone: What it binds is unknown.

Sequencing used immunoSEQ multiplex PCR; TCRdb keeps in-frame clones, though not all of them. Of over 100,000 clones in the sample, 70% to 90% are singletons; the top ten hold under 20%. The source was peripheral blood, collected on day 0 of AZD1222 vaccination. The clonotype comes from an adult in good health.

In DNA, the CDR3 is TGTGCCAGTAGTATACGCAGGGGCTACAATGAGCAGTTCTTC. Protein: CASSIRRGYNEQFF. This chain links TRBV19 with TRBJ2-1; TRBD1 might be the D (6 bases). Looked up from germline, CDR1 is LNHDA and CDR2 is SQIVND (reference sequence). The CDR3 has 14 amino acids. Trimming removed 2 bases from V and 3 bases from J, with 8 bases in between.